Following are 5 T cell receptor beta chains from one sample sequenced in a study of shared clonotypes between healthy human individuals. The protocol was immunoSEQ multiplex PCR, while the TCRdb copy is restricted to in-frame clones and leaves out a portion. This table has 600,000 or so clones, 95% to 98% appearing once. Naive CD8 cells were CD45RO-negative, positively selected for CCR7, excluding terminally differentiated effector memory CD45RA+ cells. The sequencing sample was made of naive CD8+ T cells sorted from blood. All receptors come from a man aged 30-40 years in good health.

The chain employs TRBV18 and TRBJ2-2; TRBD2 matches at 13 bases. Looked up from germline, CDR1 is KGHSH and CDR2 is LQKENI. This CDR3 comprises 15 residues. The trim removed 4 bases at V and 7 bases at J, leaving 3 bases unmatched. The CDR3 loop is CASSLGLAGDGELFF. DNA of the CDR3: TGTGCCAGCTCACTAGGACTAGCGGGAGACGGGGAGCTGTTTTTT.

The CDR3: CASSVGGANQPQHF. The CDR3 DNA reads as TGTGCCAGCAGCGTAGGGGGCGCGAATCAGCCCCAGCATTTT. J is TRBJ1-5 and V is TRBV9; D is possibly TRBD1 (5 bases). This CDR3 is built from 14 residues. Germline CDR1 is SGDLS and CDR2 is YYNGEE. The ends were cut back, 0 bases at V and 4 bases at J, with 8 bases in the middle.

The V and J genes are TRBV18 and TRBJ2-1; 7 bases line up with TRBD2. V trimming: 0 bases; J trimming: 10 bases; junction bases outside the gene matches: 15. CDR3 length: 17 amino acids. Looked up from germline, CDR1 is KGHSH and CDR2 is LQKENI. The DNA for the CDR3 is TGTGCCAGCTCACCACCCCCTTCGGTGGTAGGGAGGGGAGAGCAGTTCTTC. It encodes CASSPPPSVVGRGEQFF. The whole variable domain, filled in from reference TRBV18 and TRBJ2-1, reads NAGVMQNPRHLVRRRGQEARLRCSPMKGHSHVYWYRQLPEEGLKFMVYLQKENIIDESGMPKERFSAEFPKEGPSILRIQQVVRGDSAAYFCASSPPPSVVGRGEQFFGPGTRLTVL.

The chain carries TRBV29-1 and TRBJ2-3; 7 nucleotides match TRBD2. This CDR3 is 14 amino acids long. In germline, CDR1 is SQVTM, CDR2 ANQGSEA. J lost 2 bases, V lost 6 bases, and 8 bases had no gene match. The CDR3 coding sequence is TGCAGCGTCCTCCTAGCGGAAGACACAGATACGCAGTATTTT. Its protein product is CSVLLAEDTDTQYF.

CDR3 sequence (DNA): TGCGCCAGCAGCCAAGCGACCCTAGCCCAAAACAGGAATGAGCAGTTCTTC. Encoded protein: CASSQATLAQNRNEQFF. This chain uses TRBV4-1 with TRBJ2-1, with D possibly called TRBD1 or TRBD2 (5 bases each). This CDR3 has 17 amino acids. CDR1 MGHRA and CDR2 YSYEKL come from the germline V gene. V lost 1 base to trimming and J lost 7 bases, with 20 bases between them.